These 20 T cell receptor beta chains came from one sample sequenced in a study of vaccination and CD4 T cells after COVID-19. Treatment specified: roughly 10-day PBMC culture with coronavirus spike peptide pools or control peptides (ViraFEST assay). With the Oncomine TCR Beta short-read assay, DNA from cultured CD4+ T cells was sequenced. TCRdb processed the PCR reads anew with MiXCR; each CDR3 protein has one entry. The profile shows about 12,000 distinct CDR3 sequences, around 80% of them singletons. No antigens are known for them. Material for sequencing was CD4+ T cells from blood, cultured in vitro. The origin of the receptors is a human donor who had recovered from COVID-19.

V and J are TRBV24-1 and TRBJ2-3; tentatively, D is TRBD1 (6 bases). V lost 4 bases and J lost 4, with 23 bases in between. Germline V gene data show CDR1 as KGHDR and CDR2 as SFDVKD. CDR3 length equals 18 residues. In nucleotides, the CDR3 is TGTGCCACCAGTGACTTCCCGGGACATGGCTTTCGAGCAGATACGCAGTATTTT. This encodes CATSDFPGHGFRADTQYF.

This clonotype is a singleton in its sample. The V call is TRBV7-9, the J call TRBJ1-1; the D gene is possibly TRBD1 (5 bases). The CDR3 has 12 residues. Germline values: CDR1 SEHNR, CDR2 FQNEAQ (reference sequence). V was pared by 5 bases and J by 6 bases, with 10 bases between. This chain's CDR3 is CASSPRGAEAFF. The CDR3 DNA reads TGTGCCAGCAGCCCCAGAGGGGCTGAAGCTTTCTTT.

J is TRBJ1-2 and V is TRBV5-8; 7 bases fit TRBD1. This CDR3 is built from 14 residues. The V and J ends lost 1 base and 13 bases, in that order; junction bases with no gene match: 13. Germline CDR1 is SGHTS and CDR2 is YDEGEE. CDR3 bases: TGTGCCAGCAGCTTGTGGGCAGATTCCAGGGGGACCACCTTC. It yields the protein CASSLWADSRGTTF.

The chain has TRBV9 and TRBJ1-6, with unresolved D. This CDR3 has 13 residues. Trimming took 4 bases from V and 7 from J, leaving 9 bases between them. CDR1 is SGDLS, CDR2 YYNGEE, per germline. The CDR3 region is CASSSNPNSPLHF. In DNA form, the CDR3 reads TGTGCCAGCAGCTCCAATCCGAATTCACCCCTCCACTTT.

The genes are TRBV7-9 and TRBJ1-1; D may be TRBD1 (6 bases). Germline values: CDR1 SEHNR, CDR2 FQNEAQ (reference sequence). The CDR3 length is 17 residues. V lost 2 bases to trimming and J lost 5 bases, with 21 bases between them. For the CDR3, the DNA is TGTGCCAGCAGCTTACGGGGCGGTAGGGGGGATACGACTGAAGCTTTCTTT. This codes for CASSLRGGRGDTTEAFF.

The V call is TRBV11-2, the J call TRBJ2-5, with D perhaps being TRBD1 or TRBD2 (5 bases each). The germline V gene has CDR1 SGHAT and CDR2 FQNNGV. This CDR3 is built from 14 residues. V lost 4 bases, J lost 1 base, and 10 bases lay in between. As DNA, the CDR3 is TGTGCCAGCAGCTGGTCGGGGCTCCAAGAGACCCAGTACTTC. Protein sequence: CASSWSGLQETQYF.

The chain carries TRBV15 and TRBJ1-1, with D maybe TRBD1 (6 bases). The CDR3 contains 14 residues. Germline CDR1 is LNHNV and CDR2 is YYDKDF (reference sequence). The V end lost 1 base, the J end lost 7 bases, and 13 bases lay between the germline ends. CDR3: CATSRGGRGIEAFF. DNA for the CDR3: TGTGCCACCAGCAGAGGGGGCAGGGGTATTGAAGCTTTCTTT.

This clonotype was observed a few times. The chain carries TRBV6-1 and TRBJ1-1; no definite D call. CDR1 and CDR2 from the germline V gene are MNHNS and SASEGT. CDR3 size: 17 residues. V dropped 11 bases and J dropped 10 bases, with 35 bases sitting between them. DNA of the CDR3: TGTGCCGGTAGCCCAGTGGTATACAAGGTGGGATACCGAGGAGCTTTCTTT. Residues: CAGSPVVYKVGYRGAFF.

The gene calls are TRBV7-2 and TRBJ2-3; 8 nucleotides match TRBD2. This CDR3 region has 12 residues. Germline V gene sequence: CDR1 SGHTA, CDR2 FQGNSA. V dropped 3 bases and J dropped 14; count of bases not matched to a gene: 7. The CDR3, as DNA: TGTGCCAGCAGCTTCCTAGCGGGCGGGGCGTATTTT. Translated: CASSFLAGGAYF.

The chain employs TRBV20-1 and TRBJ1-2; a weak D match, TRBD1 (6 bases). The CDR3 sequence is 13 residues long. Germline V gene lookup returns CDR1 DFQATT and CDR2 SNEGSKA (reference sequence). V dropped 6 bases and J dropped 8 bases, with 19 bases sitting between them. CDR3 sequence (DNA): TGCAGTGCCTTAAGGGACATCCCAATGGGCTACACCTTC. It translates to CSALRDIPMGYTF.

This clonotype was observed a handful of times. The chain couples TRBV20-1 to TRBJ1-5; the match to TRBD1 covers 9 bases. V was clipped by 0 bases and J by 3 bases; unmatched bases: 12. CDR1 is DFQATT, CDR2 SNEGSKA, per germline (reference sequence). CDR3 size: 18 residues. The CDR3 nucleotides read TGCAGTGCTAGAGATTTGGACAGGGGCTTTCTCCCCAATCAGCCCCAGCATTTT. Amino acids: CSARDLDRGFLPNQPQHF.

This chain uses TRBV7-9 with TRBJ1-5; D is possibly TRBD1 (5 bases). V was clipped by 2 bases and J by 7 bases, with 9 bases between them. Germline V gene data show CDR1 as SEHNR and CDR2 as FQNEAQ (reference sequence). CDR3 length: 13 residues. CDR3 region: CASSLSGEQPQHF. The CDR3, as DNA: TGTGCCAGCAGCTTATCGGGGGAACAGCCCCAGCATTTT.

By share, this clonotype counts as medium-sized. The chain uses TRBV19 and TRBJ1-2; the D gene is possibly TRBD1 (6 bases). This CDR3 has 14 amino acids. The V end was cut by 7 bases, the J end by 10 bases, with 22 bases between. Germline V gives CDR1 LNHDA, CDR2 SQIVND (reference sequence). The CDR3 bases are TGTGCCAGTATCCCGACAGGTGCCGTATCTGTCTACACCTTC. Protein sequence: CASIPTGAVSVYTF.

This rearrangement joins TRBV7-8 to TRBJ1-2; TRBD1 agrees at 7 bases. Germline CDR1 is SGHVS and CDR2 is FQNEAQ. V lost 5 bases to trimming and J lost 8 bases; unmatched junction nucleotides: 23. The CDR3 loop spans 18 amino acids. DNA for the CDR3: TGTGCCAGCAGCCGCCTTCCACGGGACAGCCTAACACAGAAGGGCTACACCTTC. This gives the protein CASSRLPRDSLTQKGYTF.

This clonotype was seen a few times. The CDR3 nucleotides are TGTGCCACCAGTGATGGTCGGGAGACCCAGTACTTC. Protein: CATSDGRETQYF. The chain joins TRBV24-1 to TRBJ2-5; D gene unclear. Trimming stripped 3 bases from V and 5 bases from J, with 6 bases between. The CDR3 extends over 12 amino acids. CDR1 and CDR2 from the germline V gene are KGHDR and SFDVKD.

The chain carries TRBV12-3 or TRBV12-4 and TRBJ2-1, with 13 bases matching TRBD2. The CDR3 has 19 residues. J was trimmed by 10 bases and V by 0 bases; bases with no gene match: 15. The CDR3 region is CASSLALGLAGAGGGEQFF. Written as DNA, the CDR3 is TGTGCCAGCAGTTTAGCCCTAGGACTAGCGGGAGCGGGTGGTGGGGAGCAGTTCTTC.

V is TRBV4-3 and J is TRBJ1-5; D is possibly TRBD1 (6 bases). The CDR3 is 15 residues long. Germline CDR1 is LGHNA and CDR2 is YSLEER. The V gene lost 0 bases and the J gene lost 2 bases, with 8 bases spanning the gap. CDR3 DNA sequence: TGCGCCAGCAGCCAAGAGCCAGGGGGCAATCAGCCCCAGCATTTT. It specifies CASSQEPGGNQPQHF.

The genes are TRBV11-2 and TRBJ1-6, with a weak D call TRBD1 (5 bases). V shed 1 base and J shed 7 bases, with 14 bases lying between them. The CDR3 length is 16 residues. The germline V gene encodes CDR1 SGHAT and CDR2 FQNNGV. CDR3 residues: CASSLASGTGNSPLHF. CDR3 bases: TGTGCCAGCAGCTTAGCCTCCGGGACGGGGAATTCACCCCTCCACTTT. Drawing the rest from reference TRBV11-2 and TRBJ1-6, the complete variable domain is EAGVAQSPRYKIIEKRQSVAFWCNPISGHATLYWYQQILGQGPKLLIQFQNNGVVDDSQLPKDRFSAERLKGVDSTLKIQPAKLEDSAVYLCASSLASGTGNSPLHFGNGTRLTVT.

This clonotype came up once. The rearrangement uses TRBV20-1 and TRBJ2-2; no reliable D call. The V gene lost 6 bases and the J gene lost 4 bases, with 21 bases spanning the gap. CDR3 length: 16 residues. The germline gives CDR1 DFQATT, CDR2 SNEGSKA (reference sequence). CDR3 nucleotide sequence: TGCAGTGCAAACCCGGCTCCCGTCTCCCTCACCGGGGAGCTGTTTTTT. The encoded protein is CSANPAPVSLTGELFF.

The chain recombines TRBV19 with TRBJ2-7; 10 nucleotides align to TRBD2. Germline CDR1 LNHDA, CDR2 SQIVND (reference sequence). V trimming: 2 bases; J trimming: 2 bases; junction bases outside the gene matches: 6. This CDR3 region has 16 residues. The CDR3 is CASSIFGLADPYEQYF. CDR3 nucleotides: TGTGCCAGTAGTATATTCGGACTAGCGGACCCCTACGAGCAGTACTTC.